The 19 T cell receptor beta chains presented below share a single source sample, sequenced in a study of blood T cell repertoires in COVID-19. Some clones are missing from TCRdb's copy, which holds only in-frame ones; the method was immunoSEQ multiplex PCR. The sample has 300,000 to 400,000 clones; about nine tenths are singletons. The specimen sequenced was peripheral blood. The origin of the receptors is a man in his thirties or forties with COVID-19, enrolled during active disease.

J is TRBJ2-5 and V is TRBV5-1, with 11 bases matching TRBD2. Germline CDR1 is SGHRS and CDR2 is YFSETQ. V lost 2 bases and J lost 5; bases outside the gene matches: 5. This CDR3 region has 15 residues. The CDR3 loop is CASSFLAGGQETQYF. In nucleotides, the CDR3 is TGCGCCAGCAGCTTTCTAGCGGGAGGCCAGGAGACCCAGTACTTC. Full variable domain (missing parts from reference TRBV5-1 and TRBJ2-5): KAGVTQTPRYLIKTRGQQVTLSCSPISGHRSVSWYQQTPGQGLQFLFEYFSETQRNKGNFPGRFSGRQFSNSRSEMNVSTLELGDSALYLCASSFLAGGQETQYFGPGTRLLVL.

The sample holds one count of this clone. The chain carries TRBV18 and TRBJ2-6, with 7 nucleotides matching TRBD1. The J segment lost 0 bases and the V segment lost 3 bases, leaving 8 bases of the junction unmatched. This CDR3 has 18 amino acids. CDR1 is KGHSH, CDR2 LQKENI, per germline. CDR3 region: CASSPFIGGDSGANVLTF. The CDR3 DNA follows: TGTGCCAGCTCACCGTTTATAGGGGGCGACTCTGGGGCCAACGTCCTGACTTTC.

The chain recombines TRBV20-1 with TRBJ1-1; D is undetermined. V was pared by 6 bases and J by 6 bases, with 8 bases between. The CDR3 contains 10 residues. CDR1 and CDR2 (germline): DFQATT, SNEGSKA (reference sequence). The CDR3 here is CSAAGSEAFF. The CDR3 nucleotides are TGCAGTGCCGCCGGGTCTGAAGCTTTCTTT.

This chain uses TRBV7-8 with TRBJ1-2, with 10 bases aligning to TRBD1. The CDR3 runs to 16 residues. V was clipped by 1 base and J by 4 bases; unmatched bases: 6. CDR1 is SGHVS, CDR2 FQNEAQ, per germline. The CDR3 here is CASSLERTGGLYGYTF. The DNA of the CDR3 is TGTGCCAGCAGCTTAGAAAGGACAGGGGGACTCTATGGCTACACCTTC. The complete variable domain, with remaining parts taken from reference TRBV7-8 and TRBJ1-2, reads GAGVSQSPRYKVAKRGQDVALRCDPISGHVSLFWYQQALGQGPEFLTYFQNEAQLDKSGLPSDRFFAERPEGSVSTLKIQRTQQEDSAVYLCASSLERTGGLYGYTFGSGTRLTVV.

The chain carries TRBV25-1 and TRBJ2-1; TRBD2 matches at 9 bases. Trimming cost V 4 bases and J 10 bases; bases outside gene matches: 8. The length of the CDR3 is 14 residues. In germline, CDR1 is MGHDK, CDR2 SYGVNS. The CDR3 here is CASSVAGGRVEQFF. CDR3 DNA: TGTGCCAGCAGTGTCGCGGGAGGGAGGGTGGAGCAGTTCTTC.

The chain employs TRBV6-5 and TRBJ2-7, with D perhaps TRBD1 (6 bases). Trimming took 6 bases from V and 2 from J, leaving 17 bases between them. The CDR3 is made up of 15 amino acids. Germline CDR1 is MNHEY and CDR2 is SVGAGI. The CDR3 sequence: CASRHDRTPTYEQYF. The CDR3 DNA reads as TGTGCCAGCAGGCACGACAGGACCCCCACCTACGAGCAGTACTTC.

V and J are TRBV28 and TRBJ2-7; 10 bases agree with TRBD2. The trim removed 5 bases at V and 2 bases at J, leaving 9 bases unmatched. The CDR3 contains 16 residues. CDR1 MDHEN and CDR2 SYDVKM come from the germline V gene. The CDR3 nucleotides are TGTGCCAGCAGTCTAACTAGCGGGAAACTACCCTACGAGCAGTACTTC. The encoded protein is CASSLTSGKLPYEQYF.

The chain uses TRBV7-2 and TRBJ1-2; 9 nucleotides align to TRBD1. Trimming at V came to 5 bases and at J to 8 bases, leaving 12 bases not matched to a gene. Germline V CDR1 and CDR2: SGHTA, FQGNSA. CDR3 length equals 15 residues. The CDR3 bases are TGTGCCAGCAGCCCATACCTCACAGGGGGCCGAGGCTACACCTTC. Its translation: CASSPYLTGGRGYTF.

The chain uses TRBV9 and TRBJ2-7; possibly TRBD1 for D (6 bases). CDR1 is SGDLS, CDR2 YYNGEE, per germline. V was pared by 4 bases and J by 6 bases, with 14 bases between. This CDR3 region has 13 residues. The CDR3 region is CASSRQGGSEQYF. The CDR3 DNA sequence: TGTGCCAGCAGCCGACAAGGGGGTAGCGAGCAGTACTTC.

CDR3 loop: CASSPPGLSPTGELFF. CDR3 bases: TGTGCCAGCAGTCCTCCGGGACTATCCCCTACCGGGGAGCTGTTTTTT. V usage is TRBV28 and J usage is TRBJ2-2, with 7 bases identical to TRBD2. V lost 5 bases and J lost 5; bases outside the gene matches: 11. This CDR3 comprises 16 residues. Germline V gene data show CDR1 as MDHEN and CDR2 as SYDVKM. Together with reference TRBV28 and TRBJ2-2, the CDR3 gives the full variable domain: DVKVTQSSRYLVKRTGEKVFLECVQDMDHENMFWYRQDPGLGLRLIYFSYDVKMKEKGDIPEGYSVSREKKERFSLILESASTNQTSMYLCASSPPGLSPTGELFFGEGSRLTVL.

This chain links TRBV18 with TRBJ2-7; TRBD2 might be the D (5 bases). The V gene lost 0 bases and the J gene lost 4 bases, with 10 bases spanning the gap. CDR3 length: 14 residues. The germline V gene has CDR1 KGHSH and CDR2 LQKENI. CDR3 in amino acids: CASSPPGVLYEQYF. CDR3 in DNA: TGTGCCAGCTCACCACCGGGAGTGTTATACGAGCAGTACTTC.

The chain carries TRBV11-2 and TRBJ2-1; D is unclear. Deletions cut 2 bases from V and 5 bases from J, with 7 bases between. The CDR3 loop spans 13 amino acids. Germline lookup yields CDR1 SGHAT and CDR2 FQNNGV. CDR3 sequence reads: CASSLNRDNEQFF. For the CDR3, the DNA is TGTGCCAGCAGCTTAAACAGAGACAATGAGCAGTTCTTC.

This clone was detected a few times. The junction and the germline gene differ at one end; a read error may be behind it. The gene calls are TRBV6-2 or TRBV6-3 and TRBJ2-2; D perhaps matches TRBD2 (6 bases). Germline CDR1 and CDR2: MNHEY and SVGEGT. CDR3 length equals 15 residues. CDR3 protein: CATSSGLTSTGELFF. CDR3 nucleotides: TGTGCCACCAGTTCGGGACTTACAAGCACCGGGGAGCTGTTTTTT.

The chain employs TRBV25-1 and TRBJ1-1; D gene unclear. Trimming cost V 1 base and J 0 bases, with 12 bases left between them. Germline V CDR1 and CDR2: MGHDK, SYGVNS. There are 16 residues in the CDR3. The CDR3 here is CASSEFGQAMNTEAFF. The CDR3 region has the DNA TGTGCCAGCAGTGAATTCGGCCAGGCGATGAACACTGAAGCTTTCTTT.

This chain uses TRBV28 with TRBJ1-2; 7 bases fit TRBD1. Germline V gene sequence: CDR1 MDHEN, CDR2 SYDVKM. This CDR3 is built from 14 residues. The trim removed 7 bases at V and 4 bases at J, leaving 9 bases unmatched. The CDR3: CASTIDRASYGYTF. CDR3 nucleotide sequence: TGTGCCAGCACAATAGACAGGGCTAGCTATGGCTACACCTTC.

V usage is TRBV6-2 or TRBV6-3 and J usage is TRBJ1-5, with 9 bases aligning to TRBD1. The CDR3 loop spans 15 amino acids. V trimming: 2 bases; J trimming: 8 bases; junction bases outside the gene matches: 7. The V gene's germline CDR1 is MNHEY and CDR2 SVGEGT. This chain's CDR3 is CASSYTRDRDKPQHF. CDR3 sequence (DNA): TGTGCCAGCAGTTACACCAGGGACAGGGATAAGCCCCAGCATTTT.

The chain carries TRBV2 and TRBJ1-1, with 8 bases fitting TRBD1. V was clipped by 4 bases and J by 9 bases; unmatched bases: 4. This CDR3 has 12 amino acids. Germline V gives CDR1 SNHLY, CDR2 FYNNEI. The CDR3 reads CASSGQGIQAFF. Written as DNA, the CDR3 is TGTGCCAGCAGTGGACAGGGGATCCAAGCTTTCTTT.

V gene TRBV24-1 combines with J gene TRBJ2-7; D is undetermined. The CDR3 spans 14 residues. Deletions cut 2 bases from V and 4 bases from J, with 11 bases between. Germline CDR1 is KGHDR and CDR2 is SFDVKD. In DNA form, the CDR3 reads TGTGCCACCAGTGATTCTTCTGACTCTTACGAGCAGTACTTC. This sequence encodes CATSDSSDSYEQYF.

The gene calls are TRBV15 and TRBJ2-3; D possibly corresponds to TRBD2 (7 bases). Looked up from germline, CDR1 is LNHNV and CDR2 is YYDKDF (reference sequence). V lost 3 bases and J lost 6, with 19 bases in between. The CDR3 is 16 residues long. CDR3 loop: CATSRGAGLGADTQYF. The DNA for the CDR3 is TGTGCCACCAGCAGGGGAGCGGGGTTGGGGGCGGATACGCAGTATTTT. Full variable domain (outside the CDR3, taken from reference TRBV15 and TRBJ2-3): DAMVIQNPRYQVTQFGKPVTLSCSQTLNHNVMYWYQQKSSQAPKLLFHYYDKDFNNEADTPDNFQSRRPNTSFCFLDIRSPGLGDTAMYLCATSRGAGLGADTQYFGPGTRLTVL.